This T cell receptor beta chain was recovered during a study of T cell responses to AZD1222 COVID-19 vaccine. Clones were read by immunoSEQ multiplex PCR, and TCRdb kept only the in-frame ones, dropping some. The sample has 160,000 or so clones; approximately 90% are singletons. CDR1 is KGHSH and CDR2 is LQKENI in the germline V gene. The V end was cut by 3 bases, the J end by 5 bases, with 8 bases between. This CDR3 is 13 amino acids long. The specimen was peripheral blood, collected on day 0 of AZD1222 vaccination. The receptor's source is an adult in good health. The chain joins TRBV18 to TRBJ2-1; TRBD2 might be the D (6 bases). The CDR3 bases are TGTGCCAGCTCACCGGGACTCAACAATGAGCAGTTCTTC. It specifies CASSPGLNNEQFF. The whole variable domain, filled in from reference TRBV18 and TRBJ2-1, reads NAGVMQNPRHLVRRRGQEARLRCSPMKGHSHVYWYRQLPEEGLKFMVYLQKENIIDESGMPKERFSAEFPKEGPSILRIQQVVRGDSAAYFCASSPGLNNEQFFGPGTRLTVL.